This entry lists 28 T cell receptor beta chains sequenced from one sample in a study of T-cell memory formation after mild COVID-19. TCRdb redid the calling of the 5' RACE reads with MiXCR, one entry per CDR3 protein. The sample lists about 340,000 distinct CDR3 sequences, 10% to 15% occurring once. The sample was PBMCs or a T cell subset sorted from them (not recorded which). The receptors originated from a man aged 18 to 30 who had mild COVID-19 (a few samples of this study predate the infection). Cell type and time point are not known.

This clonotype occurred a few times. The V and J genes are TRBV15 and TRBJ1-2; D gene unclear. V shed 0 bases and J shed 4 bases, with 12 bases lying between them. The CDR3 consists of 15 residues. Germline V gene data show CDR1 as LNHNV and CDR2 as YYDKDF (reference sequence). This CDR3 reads CATSRDYDGTYGYTF. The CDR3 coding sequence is TGTGCCACCAGCAGAGATTATGACGGTACCTATGGCTACACCTTC.

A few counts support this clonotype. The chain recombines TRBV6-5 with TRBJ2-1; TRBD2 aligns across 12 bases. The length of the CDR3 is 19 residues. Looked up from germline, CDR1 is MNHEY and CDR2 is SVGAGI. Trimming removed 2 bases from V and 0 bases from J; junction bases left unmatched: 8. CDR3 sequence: CASSYLTSGGQSSYNEQFF. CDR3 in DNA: TGTGCCAGCAGTTACCTGACTAGCGGGGGCCAGAGCTCCTACAATGAGCAGTTCTTC.

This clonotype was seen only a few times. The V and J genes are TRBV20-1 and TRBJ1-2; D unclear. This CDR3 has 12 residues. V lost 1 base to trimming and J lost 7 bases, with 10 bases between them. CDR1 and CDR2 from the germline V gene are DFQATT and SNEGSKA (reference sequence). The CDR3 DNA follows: TGCAGTGCTAGAGTGAGCGGGTTTGGCTACACCTTC. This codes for CSARVSGFGYTF.

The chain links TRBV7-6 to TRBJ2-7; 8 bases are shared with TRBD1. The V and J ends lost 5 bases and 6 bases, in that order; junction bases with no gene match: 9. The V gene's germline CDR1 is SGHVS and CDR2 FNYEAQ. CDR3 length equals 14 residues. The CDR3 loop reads CASSRDRKAGEQYF. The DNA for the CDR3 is TGTGCCAGCAGCCGGGACAGGAAGGCGGGCGAGCAGTACTTC.

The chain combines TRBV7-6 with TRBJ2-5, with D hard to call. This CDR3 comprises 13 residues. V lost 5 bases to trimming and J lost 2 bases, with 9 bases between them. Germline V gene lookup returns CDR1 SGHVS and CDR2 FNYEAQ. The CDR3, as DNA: TGTGCCAGCAGCCAGGAGATACAAGAGACCCAGTACTTC. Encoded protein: CASSQEIQETQYF.

The CDR3 region is CASSPGTTQQETQYF. The CDR3 nucleotides are TGTGCCAGCAGCCCCGGGACTACCCAACAAGAGACCCAGTACTTC. The gene calls are TRBV7-9 and TRBJ2-5; 7 positions agree with TRBD2. Germline loops: CDR1 SEHNR, CDR2 FQNEAQ (reference sequence). This CDR3 comprises 15 residues. The junction had 8 bases not matched to a gene; V was cut back by 5 bases and J by 2 bases.

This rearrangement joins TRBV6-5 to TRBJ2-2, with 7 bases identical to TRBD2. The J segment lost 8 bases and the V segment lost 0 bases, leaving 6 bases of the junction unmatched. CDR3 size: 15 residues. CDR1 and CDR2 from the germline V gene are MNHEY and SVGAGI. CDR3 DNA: TGTGCCAGCAGTTACTCTCGGCGGGAGAGGGGGGAGCTGTTTTTT. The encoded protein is CASSYSRRERGELFF.

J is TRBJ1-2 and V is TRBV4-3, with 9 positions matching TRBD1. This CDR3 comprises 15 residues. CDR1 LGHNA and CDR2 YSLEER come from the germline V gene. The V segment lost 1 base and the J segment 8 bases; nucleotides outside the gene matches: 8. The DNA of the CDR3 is TGCGCCAGCAGCCAAGGGACTACAGGGGGCGAAGGCTACACCTTC. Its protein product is CASSQGTTGGEGYTF.

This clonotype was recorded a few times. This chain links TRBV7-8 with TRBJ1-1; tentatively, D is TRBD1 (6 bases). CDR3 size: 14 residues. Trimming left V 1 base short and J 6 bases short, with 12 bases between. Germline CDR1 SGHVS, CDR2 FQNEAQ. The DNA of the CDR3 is TGTGCCAGCAGCTTAGGACGCCGGGGGCCTGAAGCTTTCTTT. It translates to CASSLGRRGPEAFF.

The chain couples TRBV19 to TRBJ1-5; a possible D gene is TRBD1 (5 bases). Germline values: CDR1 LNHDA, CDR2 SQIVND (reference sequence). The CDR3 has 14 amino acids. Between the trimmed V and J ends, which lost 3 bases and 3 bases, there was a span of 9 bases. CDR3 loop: CASSIRGDNQPQHF. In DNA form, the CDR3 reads TGTGCCAGTAGTATTCGGGGGGACAATCAGCCCCAGCATTTT.

The CDR3 is CASSSHWYGYTF. The CDR3 region has the DNA TGTGCCAGCAGCTCCCACTGGTATGGCTACACCTTC. The chain employs TRBV3-1 and TRBJ1-2; D call uncertain. Germline V gene sequence: CDR1 LGHDT, CDR2 YNNKEL (reference sequence). CDR3 size: 12 residues. Trimming left V 5 bases short and J 5 bases short, with 9 bases between.

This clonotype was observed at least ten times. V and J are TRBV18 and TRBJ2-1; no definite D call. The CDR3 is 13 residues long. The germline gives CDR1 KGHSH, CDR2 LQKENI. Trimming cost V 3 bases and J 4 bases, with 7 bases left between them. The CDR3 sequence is CASSPGSYNEQFF. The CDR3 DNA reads TGTGCCAGCTCACCCGGGTCGTACAATGAGCAGTTCTTC.

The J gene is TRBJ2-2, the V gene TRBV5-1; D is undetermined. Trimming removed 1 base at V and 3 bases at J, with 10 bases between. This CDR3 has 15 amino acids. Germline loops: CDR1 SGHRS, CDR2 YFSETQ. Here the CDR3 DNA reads TGCGCCAGCAGCTTGTTAGGGCCCGACACCGGGGAGCTGTTTTTT. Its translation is CASSLLGPDTGELFF. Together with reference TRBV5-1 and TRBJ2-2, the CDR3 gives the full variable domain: KAGVTQTPRYLIKTRGQQVTLSCSPISGHRSVSWYQQTPGQGLQFLFEYFSETQRNKGNFPGRFSGRQFSNSRSEMNVSTLELGDSALYLCASSLLGPDTGELFFGEGSRLTVL.

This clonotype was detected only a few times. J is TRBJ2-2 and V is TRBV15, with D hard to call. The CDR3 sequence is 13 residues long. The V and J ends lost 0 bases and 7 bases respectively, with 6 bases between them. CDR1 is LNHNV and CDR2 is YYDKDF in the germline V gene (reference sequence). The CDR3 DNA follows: TGTGCCACCAGCAGAGATCTAGGCGGGGAGCTGTTTTTT. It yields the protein CATSRDLGGELFF.

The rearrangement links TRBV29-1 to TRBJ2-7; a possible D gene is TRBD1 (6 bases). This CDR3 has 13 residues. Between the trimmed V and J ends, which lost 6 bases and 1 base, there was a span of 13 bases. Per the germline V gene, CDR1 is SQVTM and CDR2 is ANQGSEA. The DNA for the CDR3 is TGCAGCGTCCAGGGGTTTAGTTCCTACGAGCAGTACTTC. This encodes CSVQGFSSYEQYF.

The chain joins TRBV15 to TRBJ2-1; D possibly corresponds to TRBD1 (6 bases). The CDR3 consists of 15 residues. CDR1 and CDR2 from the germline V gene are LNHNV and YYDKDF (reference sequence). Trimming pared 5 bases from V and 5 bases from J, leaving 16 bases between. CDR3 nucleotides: TGTGCCACCAGCCGATCTACGGACAGCCACAATGAGCAGTTCTTC. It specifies CATSRSTDSHNEQFF.

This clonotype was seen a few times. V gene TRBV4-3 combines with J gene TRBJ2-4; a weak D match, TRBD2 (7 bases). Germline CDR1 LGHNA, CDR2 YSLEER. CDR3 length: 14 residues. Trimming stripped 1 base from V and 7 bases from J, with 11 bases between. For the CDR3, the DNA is TGCGCCAGCAGCCAAGGGAGGGGGGGGAACATTCAGTACTTC. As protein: CASSQGRGGNIQYF.

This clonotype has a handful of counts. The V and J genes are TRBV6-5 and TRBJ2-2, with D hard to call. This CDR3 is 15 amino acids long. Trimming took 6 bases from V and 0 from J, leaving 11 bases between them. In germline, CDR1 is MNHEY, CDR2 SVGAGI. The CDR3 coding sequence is TGTGCCAGCAGCTTCAGACGTGCGAACACCGGGGAGCTGTTTTTT. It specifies CASSFRRANTGELFF.

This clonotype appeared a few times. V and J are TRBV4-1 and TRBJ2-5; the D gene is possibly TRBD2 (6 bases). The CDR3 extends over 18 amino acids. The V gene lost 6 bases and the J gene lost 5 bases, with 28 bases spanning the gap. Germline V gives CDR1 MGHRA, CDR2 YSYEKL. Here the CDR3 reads CASSPQGGVAPTQETQYF. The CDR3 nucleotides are TGCGCCAGCAGTCCTCAAGGCGGGGTTGCCCCGACGCAGGAGACCCAGTACTTC.

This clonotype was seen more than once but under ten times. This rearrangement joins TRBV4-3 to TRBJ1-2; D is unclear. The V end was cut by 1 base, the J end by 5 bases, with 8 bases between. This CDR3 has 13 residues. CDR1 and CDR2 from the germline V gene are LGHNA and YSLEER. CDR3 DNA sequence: TGCGCCAGCAGCCAAGGAAACGCTTATGGCTACACCTTC. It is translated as CASSQGNAYGYTF.

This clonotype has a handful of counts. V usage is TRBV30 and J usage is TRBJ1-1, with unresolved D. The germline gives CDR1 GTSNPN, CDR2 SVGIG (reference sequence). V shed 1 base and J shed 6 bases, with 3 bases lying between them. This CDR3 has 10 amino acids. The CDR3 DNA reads TGTGCCTGGAGTGGCCCTGAAGCTTTCTTT. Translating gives CAWSGPEAFF.

The CDR3 DNA follows: TGCGCCAGCAGCCTCGGACAGGGTGGGGGCACTGAAGCTTTCTTT. It yields the protein CASSLGQGGGTEAFF. The V call is TRBV4-1, the J call TRBJ1-1; 8 bases fit TRBD1. Germline loops: CDR1 MGHRA, CDR2 YSYEKL. The CDR3 totals 15 residues. The V segment lost 4 bases and the J segment 4 bases; nucleotides outside the gene matches: 8.

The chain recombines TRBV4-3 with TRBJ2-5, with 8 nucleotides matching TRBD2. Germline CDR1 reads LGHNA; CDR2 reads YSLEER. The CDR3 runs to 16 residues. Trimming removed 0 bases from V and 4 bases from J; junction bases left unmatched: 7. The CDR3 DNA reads TGCGCCAGCAGCCAAGAACTAGCGGTGGGCCGAGAGACCCAGTACTTC. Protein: CASSQELAVGRETQYF.

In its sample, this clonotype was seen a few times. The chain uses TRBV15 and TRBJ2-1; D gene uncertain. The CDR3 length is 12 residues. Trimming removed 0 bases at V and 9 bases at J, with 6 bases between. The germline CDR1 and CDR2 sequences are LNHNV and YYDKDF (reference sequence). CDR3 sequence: CATSRDRPEQFF. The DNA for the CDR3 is TGTGCCACCAGCAGAGATCGTCCTGAGCAGTTCTTC.

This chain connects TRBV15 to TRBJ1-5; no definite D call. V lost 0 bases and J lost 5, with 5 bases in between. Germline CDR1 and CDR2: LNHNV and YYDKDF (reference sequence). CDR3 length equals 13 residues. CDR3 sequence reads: CATSRDRYQPQHF. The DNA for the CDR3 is TGTGCCACCAGCAGAGACAGGTATCAGCCCCAGCATTTT.

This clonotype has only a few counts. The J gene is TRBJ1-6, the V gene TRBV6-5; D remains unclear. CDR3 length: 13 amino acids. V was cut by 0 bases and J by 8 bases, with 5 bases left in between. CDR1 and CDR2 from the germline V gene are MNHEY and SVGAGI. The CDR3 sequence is CASSYSLHSPLHF. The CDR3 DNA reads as TGTGCCAGCAGTTACTCGCTTCATTCACCCCTCCACTTT.

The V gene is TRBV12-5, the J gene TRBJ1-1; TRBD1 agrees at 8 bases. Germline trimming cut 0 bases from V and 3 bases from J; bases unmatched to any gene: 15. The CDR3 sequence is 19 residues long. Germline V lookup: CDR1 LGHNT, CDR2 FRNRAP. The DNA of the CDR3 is TGTGCTAGTGGTTTGGTGGCCGGGACAGGTCCTAGCTTCTACACTGAAGCTTTCTTT. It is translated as CASGLVAGTGPSFYTEAFF.

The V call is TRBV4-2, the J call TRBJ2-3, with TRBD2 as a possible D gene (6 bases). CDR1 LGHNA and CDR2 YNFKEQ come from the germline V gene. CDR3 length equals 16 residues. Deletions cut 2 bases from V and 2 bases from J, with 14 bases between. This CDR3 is CASSQTSGTDTDTQYF. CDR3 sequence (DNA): TGTGCCAGCAGCCAAACGTCCGGGACTGACACAGATACGCAGTATTTT.